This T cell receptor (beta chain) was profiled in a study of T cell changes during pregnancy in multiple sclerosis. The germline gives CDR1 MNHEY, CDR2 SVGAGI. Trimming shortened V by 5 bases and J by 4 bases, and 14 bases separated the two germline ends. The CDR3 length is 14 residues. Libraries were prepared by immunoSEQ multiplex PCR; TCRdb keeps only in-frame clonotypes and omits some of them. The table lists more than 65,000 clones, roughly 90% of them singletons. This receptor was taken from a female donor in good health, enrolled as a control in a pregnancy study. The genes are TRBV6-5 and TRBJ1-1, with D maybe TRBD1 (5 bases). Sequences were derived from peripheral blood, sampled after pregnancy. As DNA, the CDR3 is TGTGCCAGCAGTCACGGGGGGGTGGGCACTGAAGCTTTCTTT. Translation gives CASSHGGVGTEAFF.